The 8 T cell receptor beta chains given below trace back to one sample, sequenced in a study of cytomegalovirus exposure and HLA in healthy donors. The PCR was carried out with 60 Vbeta primers and 13 Jbeta primers. Using immunoSEQ multiplex PCR, the repertoire was profiled, and TCRdb retains in-frame clones only, with some absent. The table has about 120,000 clones, more than 60% seen once. Sequencing was performed on PBMCs. Every receptor here comes from a man aged 35 to 55 in good health and CMV-seropositive.

The table lists this clone with a few counts. The chain recombines TRBV18 with TRBJ1-4; 11 nucleotides match TRBD1. CDR1 and CDR2 (germline): KGHSH, LQKENI. The CDR3 sequence is 14 residues long. V dropped 4 bases and J dropped 6; count of bases not matched to a gene: 1. CDR3 coding DNA: TGTGCCAGCTCACTGGGACAGGGGGATGAAAAACTGTTTTTT. It encodes CASSLGQGDEKLFF.

To note about this clone: This CDR3 is also generated by other DNA sequences in the sample. This sequence joins TRBV11-2 and TRBJ2-1; 7 nucleotides agree with TRBD2. From germline, CDR1 is SGHAT and CDR2 FQNNGV. Trimming at V came to 1 base and at J to 6 bases, leaving 0 bases not matched to a gene. This CDR3 spans 13 amino acids. The CDR3 DNA follows: TGTGCCAGCAGCTTAGGACTAGCCAATGAGCAGTTCTTC. This sequence encodes CASSLGLANEQFF.

V gene TRBV6-5 combines with J gene TRBJ1-2; 9 bases align to TRBD1. Unmatched junction bases numbered 13, after V lost 7 bases and J lost 7 bases. Germline V gene data show CDR1 as MNHEY and CDR2 as SVGAGI. This CDR3 is built from 15 residues. The CDR3 sequence: CASTNPGTGWSGYTF. The CDR3 coding sequence is TGTGCCAGCACCAACCCCGGGACAGGGTGGAGTGGCTACACCTTC.

This clone was counted a few times. CDR3 DNA sequence: TGTGCCAGTAGTCCCCCGGTGGGGCTTGGGTATCAGCCCCAGCATTTT. Protein: CASSPPVGLGYQPQHF. The genes are TRBV19 and TRBJ1-5; TRBD1 is a possible D gene (5 bases). The V end was cut by 5 bases, the J end by 5 bases, with 19 bases between. Germline CDR1 is LNHDA and CDR2 is SQIVND (reference sequence). The CDR3 spans 16 residues.

The chain uses TRBV15 and TRBJ2-1, with 9 bases fitting TRBD1. The CDR3 totals 15 residues. Trimming at V came to 1 base and at J to 7 bases, leaving 5 bases not matched to a gene. Germline assignment: CDR1 LNHNV and CDR2 YYDKDF (reference sequence). The CDR3 sequence is CATSRAGTGWNEQFF. The CDR3 region has the DNA TGTGCCACCAGCAGAGCCGGGACAGGGTGGAATGAGCAGTTCTTC.

On this clone itself: The junction does not match germline at one end; this may be a read error. This chain links TRBV19 with TRBJ1-5; the match to TRBD1 covers 7 bases. The CDR3 covers 13 residues. Germline CDR1 is LNHDA and CDR2 is SQIVND (reference sequence). CDR3 region: CASSTQGIQPQHF. CDR3 DNA sequence: TGTGCAAGTAGTACACAGGGGATTCAGCCCCAGCATTTT.

The chain uses TRBV4-2 and TRBJ2-7; 8 nucleotides agree with TRBD2. With V trimmed by 4 bases and J by 0 bases, 11 bases remained unmatched. Germline CDR1 LGHNA, CDR2 YNFKEQ. The CDR3 is 17 amino acids. This chain's CDR3 is CASSRYSGGENSYEQYF. The CDR3 DNA reads TGTGCCAGCAGCCGATATTCGGGAGGGGAAAACTCCTACGAGCAGTACTTC.

As concerns this clone: At one end, the junction sequence differs from germline, possibly due to a read error. The V call is TRBV2, the J call TRBJ1-2; tentative D call: TRBD1 (6 bases). The CDR3 is 14 amino acids. Germline CDR1 and CDR2: SNHLY and FYNNEI. CDR3 sequence: CASSEGYRTVRLCF. The CDR3, as DNA: TGTGCCAGCAGTGAAGGGTATAGGACAGTTCGGCTGTGTTTC.